This TCR beta chain was captured by sequencing in a study of OX40 agonist ivuxolimab in advanced cancers. Study in general: Enrolled patients in dose escalation had cancers that were hepatocellular carcinoma, melanoma, renal cell or head and neck cancer. Two cutaneous melanoma patients and one hepatocellular carcinoma patient, three in all, had partial responses. It was permissible to have had prior anti-PD-1, anti-PD-L1 or anti-CTLA-4 therapy, and more than 30% had some. Findings and caveats of the study: Among expanded peripheral T cells, antigen specificity went undetermined.

Note on this clone: The antigen is undetermined.

Germline CDR1 WSHSY, CDR2 SAAADI. Trimming took 8 bases from V and 6 from J; bases not matched to a gene: 8. The CDR3 spans 14 residues. Using immunoSEQ multiplex PCR, the repertoire was profiled, and TCRdb retains in-frame clones only, with some absent. The table has 52,000 or so clones, about 94% seen once. This chain connects TRBV10-2 to TRBJ2-3; 10 bases match TRBD1. The clonotype was recovered from an adult with an advanced solid tumor such as melanoma, head and neck, liver or kidney cancer. Source: CD4+ or CD8+ T cells sorted from blood, taken in a trial of the OX40 agonist ivuxolimab. In nucleotides, the CDR3 is TGCGCCAGCGAGGACAGGGGGGTTGGTGATACGCAGTATTTT. Translated, it gives CASEDRGVGDTQYF.